Detailed here is one T cell receptor beta chain. It has no known antigen specificity. Within one base of it there is no much larger clone, and no base qualities were kept. The cohort was made up of roughly 670 healthy bone marrow donors. Cohort members were all nominally healthy when sampled, although unrecorded immune exposures were likely present. CMV serostatus was positive for about 300 and negative for about 55% of the roughly 670 cohort members, and was not recorded for this donor. Each donor provided a peripheral blood sample, and peripheral blood mononuclear cells were used for TCR beta sequencing. The Qiagen DNeasy Blood Extraction Kit was used to extract genomic DNA from the blood cell samples. For CDR1 and CDR2, the germline V gene lists SGHVS and FNYEAQ. The CDR3 holds 16 amino acids from the cysteine to the phenylalanine. The DNA shown is the 48-base CDR3, in frame from base 1. The V and J ends are trimmed by 1 base and 2 bases, leaving 12 bases between them.

This entry belongs to a study of cytomegalovirus exposure and HLA in healthy donors (dated by TCRdb to 2015 to 2018). Looking at the study overall: An earlier analysis of a few hundred of the donors reported under 300 Gb of sequence data and about 120 million unique TCR beta sequences obtained from some 170 million T cells. Roughly 300 gigabases of sequencing data and around 87 million unique TCR sequences were included in an early release covering several hundred HLA-typed donors. Of the roughly 400 genotyped donors, roughly 76% were placed in the genetic ancestry cluster associated with self-reported Caucasian donors. The study was designed to test whether signatures of past pathogen exposure could be identified by cataloging public T cell receptors. The T cell repertoires of 700 or so subjects were profiled by immunosequencing and related to cytomegalovirus serostatus. Besides the first cohort of around 670 subjects, a separate validation cohort made up of about 120 different subjects was used. High-throughput TCR immunosequencing, statistical association of individual TCRs with disease status, and machine learning were combined to predict cytomegalovirus infection status. A later analysis re-analyzed previously published TCR beta repertoires from roughly 690 donors and added high-resolution HLA genotyping to study TCR occurrence patterns. In the later analysis, no new phenotypic data were used to find candidate immune exposures; instead, reliance was placed on TCR beta sequences and their occurrence across donors. An earlier analysis of roughly 580 of the donors used high-throughput TCR beta sequencing to judge whether each TCR beta V gene segment behaved as functional or pseudogenic. Donor age, sex, ethnicity and CMV serostatus were compiled alongside the repertoire data. A later genetic analysis took genome-wide SNP genotypes for about 65% of the 666 donors and used that subset as a discovery cohort. All discovery cohort repertoires had been generated on a single sequencing platform. HLA typing included class I and class II loci at four-digit resolution. The number of typed donors differed by locus: roughly 620-630 for A, B, C, DRB1 and DQB1; roughly 510 for DQA1; around 610 for DPA1; and around 490 for DPB1. Four or five DR-DQ haplotypes were handled as single units for association and clustering because linkage in the cohort was strong. On average, roughly 240,000 unique TCR beta nucleotide sequences were sequenced per donor among 398 genotyped donors of the cohort, with roughly a sixth of those sequences being non-productive.

General findings and caveats noted by the study authors: A cluster of highly shared sequence variants was judged likely to represent a technical artifact of the sequencing pipeline. This cohort had only TCR beta chains sequenced, and the lack of alpha or paired-chain data limited which features could be detected. According to a later analysis, parvovirus B19, influenza, CMV and Epstein-Barr virus appeared linked to several top co-occurrence clusters. A total of some 180 TCR beta chains were listed by the study as associated with cytomegalovirus. A later analysis found that HLA-associated TCR beta chains were more clonally expanded and had lower generation probabilities than equally common non-associated chains. Immune exposure information for the cohort was limited to CMV serostatus. Because HLA typing was unavailable for some donors at each locus, only the typed subset was used in association tests. Specific HLA alleles were associated with 16,951 TCR beta sequences at a false discovery rate of 0.05 in a later analysis. The 87-base-pair reads could not distinguish some IMGT-functional V segments, including TRBV6-2 and TRBV6-3, so those segments were excluded. In a later analysis, the rate of TCR association differed among HLA loci, with DRB1 alleles having the most associated TCRs and HLA-C alleles having the fewest. When HLA alleles, especially DR and DQ, strongly co-occurred, TCR associations were difficult to assign to individual alleles. Roughly uniform sequencing depth across donors was assumed in presence/absence analyses, although this assumption may not hold. Roughly 17 rarely observed V segments, including chromosome 9 orphons, were excluded from the earlier analysis of approximately 500 of the donors because counts were too low. In a later analysis, most CMV-associated TCR beta chains were found to appear HLA-restricted, with HLA associations seemingly driven largely by CMV exposure. The authors suggested that the approach could potentially be generalized to other disease states and immunological phenotypes. A few of the identified cytomegalovirus-associated TCR beta chains were confirmed in vitro to be specific for cytomegalovirus antigens. In an earlier analysis of several hundred of the donors, most TCR beta V segments were observed in productive rearrangements about 87% or about 30% of the time, broadly matching IMGT annotations. An association between a missense DCLRE1C variant and V-gene and J-gene trimming of TCR beta chains was found in a later genetic analysis and replicated in an independent cohort. Correlated functional status among segregating V segments might be attributable to linkage disequilibrium, but an unknown experimental factor could not be ruled out. A later genetic analysis reported fewer N-insertions in productive TCRs among donors in an Asian-associated ancestry cluster than the roughly 720-donor mean. A further reported finding was that TCR beta sequences accurately predicted the HLA-A and HLA-B alleles for most subjects in the first cohort. While some public TCRs were present in many individuals, most TCR sequences turned up only very rarely across donors. The classifier was reported to diagnose cytomegalovirus status with high specificity and sensitivity in both the original and validation cohorts.

Preparation of the library involved the immunoSEQ multiplex PCR assay. A mixture of 60 forward primers for TCR Vbeta segments and 13 reverse primers for TCR Jbeta segments was used in the multiplex PCR. The CDR3 region of rearranged TCR beta genes was amplified from genomic DNA by a multiplex PCR assay. On the Illumina HiSeq System, the amplified TCR beta libraries were sequenced as 87-base-pair reads. The source study handled its data this way. A later analysis counted around 72 million unique TCR beta chains across the 640 or so repertoires, and some 11 million of these chains were shared by at least two donors. A nearest-neighbor algorithm error-corrected the raw reads and collapsed the reads into unique sequences, merging closely related sequences to remove PCR and sequencing errors. CDR3 sequences were aligned to IMGT reference sequences to assign V, D and J gene segments. For a sequence to be retained, a match of at least six nucleotides was required to both a V gene segment and a J gene segment. Rearrangements were classified as productive when the CDR3 lacked stop codons and remained in frame with V and J, and all other rearrangements were classified as non-productive. Following IMGT convention, CDR3 was defined as the stretch from the second conserved V-encoded cysteine up to the conserved J-encoded phenylalanine. The earlier analysis of fewer than 750 of the donors excluded sequences that lacked an unambiguous match to a single V gene segment. In an earlier analysis of about 590 of the donors, a V segment was called functional when productive rearrangements were above 56.7%, and segregating when the standard deviation between donors exceeded 5%. A statistical classification framework was built for diagnosing cytomegalovirus status from the catalog of TCR beta chain sequences. In a later analysis, TCR nucleotide sequences were compared against IMGT/GENE-DB human TR gene sequences so that V and J genes could be assigned. Using the TCRdist pipeline, a later analysis assigned CDR3 sequences along with most-parsimonious VDJ recombination scenarios. A later analysis defined each TCR beta chain by its CDR3 amino acid sequence plus V-gene family, and excluded reads lacking a unique V-gene family. To address suspected cross-contamination and a sequencing artifact, a later analysis removed some 620 highly shared, low-generation-probability nucleotide sequences. A later analysis calculated a clonal expansion index for each public chain from normalized within-repertoire ranks of inferred template counts. Generation probabilities in a later analysis came from a VDJ recombination model fitted to out-of-frame rearrangements, and those results were checked against IGoR. A later analysis scored TCR-TCR, TCR-HLA and TCR-CMV co-occurrence with hypergeometric tests, applying a repertoire-size bias correction to TCR pairs. To estimate false discovery rates, a later analysis permuted the HLA or CMV assignments 20 times. In a later analysis, co-occurring TCRs were grouped using DBSCAN, and TCRdist sequence similarity was added for clustering within HLA-allele-positive subsets. For co-occurrence clustering, repertoires with fewer than 30,000 or more than 120,000 public chains were excluded, along with roughly five repertoires with anomalous nucleotide sharing. Held by TCRdb, this immuneACCESS table contains in-frame sequences only and omits some clones. Under half of the omission traces to an unresolved V gene where checked; the cause of the rest is unknown. From that table come the V and J calls and clone size; the DNA was used to work out D and trimming. Across this sample there are about 130,000 clones, with about 78% seen only once. About 3.1% of the sample comes from the top ten.

This TCR was recovered from a human donor in good health. The chain is made from TRBV7-6 and TRBJ2-1; the D segment cannot be called with confidence. Specimen: PBMCs. This receptor carries the CDR3 CASSLVPGQTYNEQFF. At the DNA level, the sequence is TGTGCCAGCAGCTTAGTACCGGGTCAGACCTACAATGAGCAGTTCTTC.